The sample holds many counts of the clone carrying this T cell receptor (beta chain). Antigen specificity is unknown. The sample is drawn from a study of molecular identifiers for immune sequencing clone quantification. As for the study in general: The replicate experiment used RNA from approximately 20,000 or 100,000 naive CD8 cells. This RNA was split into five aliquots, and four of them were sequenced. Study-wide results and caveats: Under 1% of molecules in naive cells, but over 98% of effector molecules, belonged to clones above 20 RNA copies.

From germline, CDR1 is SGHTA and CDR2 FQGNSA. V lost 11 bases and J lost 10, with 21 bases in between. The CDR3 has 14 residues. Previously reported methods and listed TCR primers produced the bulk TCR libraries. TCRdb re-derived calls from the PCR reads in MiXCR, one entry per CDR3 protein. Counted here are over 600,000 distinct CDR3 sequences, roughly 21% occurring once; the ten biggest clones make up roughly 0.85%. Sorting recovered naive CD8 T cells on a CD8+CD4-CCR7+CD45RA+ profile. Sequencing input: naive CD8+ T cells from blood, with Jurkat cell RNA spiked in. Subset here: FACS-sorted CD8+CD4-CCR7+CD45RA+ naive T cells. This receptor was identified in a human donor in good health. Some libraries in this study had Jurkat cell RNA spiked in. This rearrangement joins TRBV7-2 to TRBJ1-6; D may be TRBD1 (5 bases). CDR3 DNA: TGTGCCGCCGAGATCGGGGGGAGAGACTCACCCCTCCACTTT. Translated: CAAEIGGRDSPLHF.